The 18 T cell receptor beta chains below were found in one sample sequenced in a study of T-cell memory formation after mild COVID-19. TCRdb itself ran the 5' RACE reads through MiXCR, one entry per CDR3 protein. The sample carries 300,000 to 400,000 distinct CDR3 sequences, approximately 14% recorded once. What was sequenced was PBMCs or a T cell subset sorted from them (not recorded which). The source of these receptors is a man aged 18 to 35 who had mild COVID-19 (a few samples of this study predate the infection). Cell type and time point are not known.

V usage is TRBV6-5 and J usage is TRBJ1-1, with D possibly being TRBD1 (5 bases). V was shortened by 2 bases and J by 11 bases, with 15 bases between the two germline ends. The CDR3 has 13 amino acids. Germline CDR1 MNHEY, CDR2 SVGAGI. The CDR3 region has the DNA TGTGCCAGCAGTTACCGCGACGGGGCTGGGGCTTTCTTT. Translated, it gives CASSYRDGAGAFF.

The chain couples TRBV28 to TRBJ2-7; TRBD1 is a possible D gene (6 bases). V dropped 9 bases and J dropped 1 base, with 16 bases sitting between them. The CDR3 covers 14 residues. Looked up from germline, CDR1 is MDHEN and CDR2 is SYDVKM. The CDR3 DNA is TGTGCCAGTTGGGGGACAAGGGGTTCCTACGAGCAGTACGTC. This codes for CASWGTRGSYEQYV.

This clonotype was found a few times. The genes are TRBV6-1 and TRBJ2-7, with D tentatively TRBD1 (5 bases). The length of the CDR3 is 13 residues. V lost 5 bases and J lost 2, with 10 bases in between. Looked up from germline, CDR1 is MNHNS and CDR2 is SASEGT. CDR3 sequence reads: CASSSQGAYEQYV. The CDR3 coding sequence is TGTGCCAGCAGTTCGCAGGGCGCCTACGAGCAGTACGTC.

This clonotype was seen ten or more times. The V gene is TRBV5-1, the J gene TRBJ2-6; unclear D gene. The CDR3 length is 15 residues. The V end lost 4 bases, the J end lost 0 bases, and 8 bases lay between the germline ends. Germline V lookup: CDR1 SGHRS, CDR2 YFSETQ. CDR3 residues: CASSKDPSGANVLTF. CDR3 nucleotides: TGCGCCAGCAGCAAGGACCCCTCTGGGGCCAACGTCCTGACTTTC.

V and J are TRBV6-2 or TRBV6-3 and TRBJ2-4; maybe TRBD2 (5 bases). This CDR3 has 13 amino acids. Trimming stripped 6 bases from V and 9 bases from J, with 15 bases between. Germline CDR1 and CDR2: MNHEY and SVGEGT. The CDR3 protein is CASSGGRRSIQYF. The CDR3, as DNA: TGTGCCAGCAGCGGAGGTAGGAGGAGCATTCAGTACTTC.

This clonotype was picked up one time. V is TRBV6-5 and J is TRBJ1-1; D is ambiguous. The CDR3 contains 15 residues. The germline V gene has CDR1 MNHEY and CDR2 SVGAGI. Trimming took off 3 bases at V and 0 bases at J, with 11 bases between the two ends. The CDR3 nucleotides are TGTGCCAGCAGTTATTCGCGGACTTTGAACACTGAAGCTTTCTTT. Protein product: CASSYSRTLNTEAFF.

This chain joins TRBV12-3 or TRBV12-4 and TRBJ2-2, with D uncertain. V lost 9 bases and J 8 bases, leaving 13 bases between the germline ends. The CDR3 covers 12 residues. The CDR3 nucleotides are TGTGCCAGTCCCGGATTTTCTGGGGAGCTGTTTTTT. The encoded protein is CASPGFSGELFF.

The rearrangement links TRBV7-2 to TRBJ2-1, with 9 bases that match TRBD2. Germline-derived CDR1 and CDR2 are SGHTA and FQGNSA. The CDR3 spans 15 residues. After removal of 3 bases from V and 7 bases from J, the junction contained 7 bases not matched to a gene. For the CDR3, the DNA is TGTGCCAGCAGCTTTAGCGGGGGCCAGATGAATGAGCAGTTCTTC. It is translated as CASSFSGGQMNEQFF.

This clonotype occurred a few times. The V and J genes are TRBV7-9 and TRBJ2-1; 9 bases are a match to TRBD2. This CDR3 comprises 15 residues. V shed 5 bases, J shed 10 bases, and the junction held 12 bases outside the gene matches. CDR1 SEHNR and CDR2 FQNEAQ come from the germline V gene (reference sequence). The CDR3, as DNA: TGTGCCAGCAGCATTATCAGCGGGGGGACCGGAGAGCAGTTCTTC. It translates to CASSIISGGTGEQFF.

The chain carries TRBV6-6 and TRBJ1-4, with TRBD1 identical over 7 bases. Germline CDR1 MNHNY, CDR2 SVGAGI (reference sequence). The CDR3 has 16 residues. V lost 1 base and J lost 11; bases outside the gene matches: 13. CDR3 region: CASSYFFGQAVGKLFF. For the CDR3, the DNA is TGTGCCAGCAGTTACTTCTTCGGACAGGCGGTCGGGAAACTGTTTTTT.

This clonotype was counted at least ten times. The chain recombines TRBV5-1 with TRBJ2-7; 8 bases fit TRBD1. Germline assignment: CDR1 SGHRS and CDR2 YFSETQ. The CDR3 is made up of 15 amino acids. V lost 5 bases, J lost 7 bases, and 14 bases stayed unmatched. CDR3 amino acids: CASRPPETGVSEQYF. The DNA of the CDR3 is TGCGCCAGCAGACCGCCCGAGACAGGGGTTAGTGAGCAGTACTTC.

This clonotype has only a few counts. The chain recombines TRBV28 with TRBJ2-5; 9 nucleotides agree with TRBD2. V was clipped by 10 bases and J by 4 bases; unmatched bases: 7. This CDR3 is 13 amino acids long. Germline values: CDR1 MDHEN, CDR2 SYDVKM. CDR3 residues: CATRLAGRETQYF. In DNA, the CDR3 is TGTGCCACGCGCCTAGCGGGGAGAGAGACCCAGTACTTC. Full variable domain (rest looked up from reference TRBV28 and TRBJ2-5): DVKVTQSSRYLVKRTGEKVFLECVQDMDHENMFWYRQDPGLGLRLIYFSYDVKMKEKGDIPEGYSVSREKKERFSLILESASTNQTSMYLCATRLAGRETQYFGPGTRLLVL.

This clonotype was recorded a few times. V gene TRBV3-1 combines with J gene TRBJ1-6; 8 bases match TRBD1. The V segment lost 4 bases and the J segment 6 bases; nucleotides outside the gene matches: 5. The length of the CDR3 is 15 residues. CDR1 is LGHDT, CDR2 YNNKEL, per germline (reference sequence). CDR3 in amino acids: CASSPRDRINSPLHF. CDR3 nucleotides: TGTGCCAGCAGCCCCCGGGACAGGATTAATTCACCCCTCCACTTT.

The chain joins TRBV3-1 to TRBJ2-3; perhaps TRBD2 as D (6 bases). The CDR3 is made up of 17 amino acids. Germline V gene sequence: CDR1 LGHDT, CDR2 YNNKEL (reference sequence). The germline V and J ends were trimmed by 5 bases and 2 bases, with 20 bases remaining between them. This CDR3 is CASSKRSSGHITDTQYF. The CDR3 DNA is TGTGCCAGCAGCAAGCGGAGTAGCGGACATATCACAGATACGCAGTATTTT.

About this clonotype: A junction boundary mismatches the germline segment, possibly from a read error. The chain uses TRBV24-1 and TRBJ2-5; D gene unclear. This CDR3 is 16 amino acids long. Germline V gene data show CDR1 as KGHDR and CDR2 as SFDVKD. The CDR3 sequence is CAPSVTVGIGRETQYF. The CDR3 DNA reads as TGTGCCCCCAGTGTAACGGTGGGGATAGGGCGGGAGACCCAGTACTTC.

In its sample, this clonotype was seen a few times. The gene calls are TRBV10-3 and TRBJ2-3; tentative D call: TRBD1 (6 bases). Trimming removed 4 bases from V and 0 bases from J, with 14 bases in between. This CDR3 comprises 16 residues. The V gene's germline CDR1 is ENHRY and CDR2 SYGVKD. The CDR3 DNA reads TGTGCCATCAGTGTCGACAGGCCCACTAGCACAGATACGCAGTATTTT. Translating it yields CAISVDRPTSTDTQYF.

This clonotype was picked up a small number of times. The rearrangement joins TRBV7-9 to TRBJ2-3, with TRBD2 matching over 10 bases. J was trimmed by 0 bases and V by 4 bases; bases with no gene match: 13. Germline V CDR1 and CDR2: SEHNR, FQNEAQ (reference sequence). The length of the CDR3 is 19 residues. The CDR3 coding sequence is TGTGCCAGCAGCTCCGAGAATATGACTAGCGGGTTAAGCACAGATACGCAGTATTTT. This gives the protein CASSSENMTSGLSTDTQYF.

This clonotype was seen more than once but under ten times. The chain joins TRBV4-3 to TRBJ2-7; D gene unclear. The CDR3 totals 15 residues. Trimming removed 4 bases at V and 2 bases at J, with 15 bases between. Germline V gene data show CDR1 as LGHNA and CDR2 as YSLEER. Written as DNA, the CDR3 is TGCGCCAGCAGCCTCGAGTTAGGAACAGCCTACGAGCAGTACTTC. The encoded protein is CASSLELGTAYEQYF.